The 30 T cell receptor beta chains in this list originate from one sample, sequenced in a study of post-analysis software for immune sequencing data (dated by TCRdb to 2013 to 2016). The paper as a whole reports these results and caveats: Patients showed significantly higher frequencies than controls for about 5 TRBV segments, among them TRBV5-6, TRBV5-1 and TRBV20-1.

Library creation used PCR. The instrument given in TCRdb is Illumina HiSeq 2500. To reduce PCR and sequencing biases, unique molecular identifiers were built into the TCR beta cDNA libraries. The public reads were quality trimmed at Q25 with fastp and then assembled into clones with MiXCR by TCRdb, keeping productive beta chains. Under each unique CDR3 protein, matching rows form one entry showing the most common genes and DNA. For this sample the table gives around 500,000 distinct CDR3 sequences, of which around 36% were detected only once. The ten top clones hold approximately 6% of the sample. Their antigens are not known. Sequenced sample: blood. These receptor sequences come from a girl aged 2-17 years with multiple sclerosis.

This clonotype was picked up a small number of times. The chain joins TRBV9 to TRBJ1-1; 7 bases align to TRBD1. CDR1 is SGDLS, CDR2 YYNGEE, per germline. The CDR3 sequence is 12 residues long. V was clipped by 0 bases and J by 9 bases; unmatched bases: 2. CDR3 in amino acids: CASSVGGGKAFF. CDR3 DNA: TGTGCCAGCAGCGTAGGAGGGGGCAAAGCTTTCTTT.

This chain joins TRBV6-5 and TRBJ2-5, with unresolved D. V was trimmed by 3 bases and J by 3 bases, leaving 8 bases between them. The CDR3 sequence is 13 residues long. The germline gives CDR1 MNHEY, CDR2 SVGAGI. Here the CDR3 reads CASSYTDKETQYF. Written as DNA, the CDR3 is TGTGCCAGCAGTTATACTGACAAAGAGACCCAGTACTTC.

To note about this clonotype: This clone may be a read error of a much larger clone one base away. The chain recombines TRBV4-1 with TRBJ1-2; 12 bases map to TRBD1. Germline trimming cut 2 bases from V and 4 bases from J; bases unmatched to any gene: 14. Germline CDR1 reads MGHRA; CDR2 reads YSYEKL. The CDR3 extends over 19 amino acids. The CDR3 here is CASSQINVGQGASAYGYTF. DNA of the CDR3: TGCGCCAGCAGCCAAATAAATGTGGGACAGGGGGCTTCAGCCTATGGCTACACCTTC.

This chain's CDR3 is CSVGQGAQEQYF. CDR3 DNA: TGCAGCGTCGGACAGGGGGCTCAGGAGCAGTACTTC. The chain recombines TRBV29-1 with TRBJ2-7, with 11 bases that match TRBD1. CDR1 and CDR2 from the germline V gene are SQVTM and ANQGSEA. The CDR3 runs 12 residues. With V trimmed by 6 bases and J by 7 bases, 5 bases remained unmatched.

This chain joins TRBV4-1 and TRBJ2-7; the match to TRBD1 covers 8 bases. Losses at the gene ends were 0 bases for V and 10 bases for J; bases not matched to a gene: 8. The CDR3 consists of 14 residues. The germline gives CDR1 MGHRA, CDR2 YSYEKL. The chain's CDR3 is CASSQEYRGEVQYF. CDR3 nucleotide sequence: TGCGCCAGCAGCCAAGAATACAGGGGGGAAGTACAGTACTTC.

This clonotype was found a few times. The J gene is TRBJ2-3, the V gene TRBV29-1, with 9 bases that match TRBD2. The CDR3 loop spans 14 amino acids. Trimming took 5 bases from V and 4 from J; bases not matched to a gene: 7. CDR1 SQVTM and CDR2 ANQGSEA come from the germline V gene. In nucleotides, the CDR3 is TGCAGCGTTTCGCCTAGCGGGGCCGCAGATACGCAGTATTTT. Residues: CSVSPSGAADTQYF.

This clonotype was seen more than once but under ten times. The chain links TRBV9 to TRBJ2-5; D possibly corresponds to TRBD2 (6 bases). V lost 2 bases and J lost 5, with 13 bases in between. There are 14 residues in the CDR3. Germline values: CDR1 SGDLS, CDR2 YYNGEE. This CDR3 is CASSVGGVEETQYF. DNA of the CDR3: TGTGCCAGCAGCGTTGGAGGGGTTGAGGAGACCCAGTACTTC.

The chain is built from TRBV7-9 and TRBJ2-7; possibly TRBD2 for D (7 bases). The CDR3 totals 14 residues. Germline CDR1 is SEHNR and CDR2 is FQNEAQ (reference sequence). Trimming stripped 8 bases from V and 4 bases from J, with 18 bases between. The CDR3 sequence: CASGEGGSRYEQYF. The CDR3 coding sequence is TGTGCCAGCGGAGAGGGGGGGTCAAGGTACGAGCAGTACTTC.

This clonotype was found a few times. The V call is TRBV20-1, the J call TRBJ2-7; 8 nucleotides line up with TRBD1. The CDR3 length is 14 residues. V shed 4 bases and J 2 bases; nucleotides not matched to a gene: 7. CDR1 DFQATT and CDR2 SNEGSKA come from the germline V gene (reference sequence). CDR3 in DNA: TGCAGTGCTATGGACAGGGCAGGGACCTACGAGCAGTACTTC. It yields the protein CSAMDRAGTYEQYF.

Concerning this clonotype: A junction end diverges from the germline sequence, so it may reflect a read error. The rearrangement uses TRBV3-1 and TRBJ2-1; 16 nucleotides line up with TRBD2. Per the germline V gene, CDR1 is LGHDT and CDR2 is YNNKEL (reference sequence). The CDR3 totals 19 residues. The CDR3 spells CANSQPIKGLAGGPLEQFF. CDR3 DNA: TGTGCCAACAGCCAGCCAATAAAGGGACTAGCGGGGGGGCCACTTGAGCAGTTCTTC.

This clonotype showed up just a few times. The V and J genes are TRBV29-1 and TRBJ2-1; TRBD2 matches at 8 bases. Germline CDR1 reads SQVTM; CDR2 reads ANQGSEA. There are 15 residues in the CDR3. The V segment lost 4 bases and the J segment 8 bases; nucleotides outside the gene matches: 13. In DNA, the CDR3 is TGCAGCGTTGTTAAAGTCCGGGGGGGCGGCGATGAGCAGTTCTTC. It is translated as CSVVKVRGGGDEQFF.

A few counts support this clonotype. The chain couples TRBV5-1 to TRBJ2-7; the D gene could be TRBD1 or TRBD2 (5 bases each). The CDR3 contains 14 residues. Deletions cut 4 bases from V and 2 bases from J, with 13 bases between. CDR1 and CDR2 (germline): SGHRS, YFSETQ. The CDR3 nucleotides are TGCGCCAGCAGCCCCGGGGACGGAGCCTACGAGCAGTACTTC. Protein sequence: CASSPGDGAYEQYF.

This chain links TRBV14 with TRBJ2-4, with D perhaps given as TRBD1 or TRBD2 (5 bases each). The germline V gene has CDR1 SGHDN and CDR2 FVKESK. Trimming stripped 1 base from V and 9 bases from J, with 19 bases between. The CDR3 extends over 16 amino acids. The CDR3 protein is CASSQAGTAPSGIQYF. Here the CDR3 DNA reads TGTGCCAGCAGCCAAGCAGGGACCGCCCCGTCGGGCATTCAGTACTTC.

In its sample, this clonotype was seen a few times. V and J are TRBV20-1 and TRBJ2-1; 8 bases map to TRBD2. Germline values: CDR1 DFQATT, CDR2 SNEGSKA (reference sequence). The CDR3 sequence is 14 residues long. The J segment lost 5 bases and the V segment lost 0 bases, leaving 3 bases of the junction unmatched. The CDR3 protein is CSAREHGGDNEQFF. The CDR3 DNA is TGCAGTGCTAGAGAGCACGGGGGGGACAATGAGCAGTTCTTC.

The V call is TRBV29-1, the J call TRBJ2-7, with 7 nucleotides matching TRBD1. This CDR3 spans 12 amino acids. With 7 bases clipped from V and 10 bases from J, the junction kept 13 bases outside the gene matches. From germline, CDR1 is SQVTM and CDR2 ANQGSEA. The CDR3 nucleotides are TGCAGCGAGGGGACAGCCTTGGGGGCCCAGTACTTC. Translated, it gives CSEGTALGAQYF.

This clonotype was picked up a small number of times. V usage is TRBV27 and J usage is TRBJ1-2; D not resolved. With 4 bases removed from V and 8 bases from J, the gap between germline ends came to 17 bases. The CDR3 is 14 residues long. The V gene's germline CDR1 is MNHEY and CDR2 SMNVEV (reference sequence). This CDR3 is CASSSSVLRGGYTF. Here the CDR3 DNA reads TGTGCCAGCAGTTCATCCGTATTACGGGGAGGCTACACCTTC.

The chain recombines TRBV3-1 with TRBJ2-3, with 9 bases that match TRBD1. The CDR3 has 16 residues. V dropped 6 bases and J dropped 1; count of bases not matched to a gene: 8. Per germline, CDR1 LGHDT and CDR2 YNNKEL (reference sequence). In nucleotides, the CDR3 is TGTGCCAGCAGATACAGGGGGCGGGGGCGCACAGATACGCAGTATTTT. Encoded protein: CASRYRGRGRTDTQYF.

The genes are TRBV5-5 and TRBJ2-5, with TRBD2 identical over 7 bases. This CDR3 has 16 residues. Trimming removed 4 bases from V and 4 bases from J; junction bases left unmatched: 13. The germline V gene has CDR1 SGHKS and CDR2 YYEKEE (reference sequence). CDR3 residues: CASSNPGGEEGETQYF. CDR3 DNA sequence: TGTGCCAGCAGCAACCCGGGGGGAGAAGAGGGAGAGACCCAGTACTTC. The full variable domain, rest sourced from reference TRBV5-5 and TRBJ2-5, is DAGVTQSPTHLIKTRGQQVTLRCSPISGHKSVSWYQQVLGQGPQFIFQYYEKEERGRGNFPDRFSARQFPNYSSELNVNALLLGDSALYLCASSNPGGEEGETQYFGPGTRLLVL.

The chain carries TRBV6-4 and TRBJ2-5, with TRBD2 matching over 10 bases. The V gene end was trimmed by 3 bases and the J gene end by 3 bases; junction bases not matched to a gene: 10. This CDR3 region has 17 residues. Germline CDR1 is MRHNA and CDR2 is SNTAGT. CDR3 in amino acids: CASSEQPISGGKETQYF. The CDR3 region has the DNA TGTGCCAGCAGTGAACAACCTATTAGCGGGGGGAAAGAGACCCAGTACTTC.

This clonotype showed up just once. The V and J genes are TRBV2 and TRBJ2-1; the match to TRBD2 covers 9 bases. V trimming: 4 bases; J trimming: 8 bases; junction bases outside the gene matches: 9. Germline V gene data show CDR1 as SNHLY and CDR2 as FYNNEI. This CDR3 has 15 amino acids. The CDR3 DNA sequence: TGTGCCAGCAGTGGGGGTAGCGGGGGCGGCGATGAGCAGTTCTTC. Its protein product is CASSGGSGGGDEQFF. The complete variable domain, with remaining parts taken from reference TRBV2 and TRBJ2-1, reads EPEVTQTPSHQVTQMGQEVILRCVPISNHLYFYWYRQILGQKVEFLVSFYNNEISEKSEIFDDQFSVERPDGSNFTLKIRSTKLEDSAMYFCASSGGSGGGDEQFFGPGTRLTVL.

This clonotype was picked up a small number of times. The CDR3 DNA reads as TGTGCCAGCTCACCAAGATCCAACTACGAGCAGTACTTC. Translated: CASSPRSNYEQYF. This chain joins TRBV18 and TRBJ2-7; D remains ambiguous. Germline V gene sequence: CDR1 KGHSH, CDR2 LQKENI. V was clipped by 2 bases and J by 3 bases, with 8 bases between them. The CDR3 consists of 13 residues. Together with reference TRBV18 and TRBJ2-7, the CDR3 gives the full variable domain: NAGVMQNPRHLVRRRGQEARLRCSPMKGHSHVYWYRQLPEEGLKFMVYLQKENIIDESGMPKERFSAEFPKEGPSILRIQQVVRGDSAAYFCASSPRSNYEQYFGPGTRLTVT.

The chain has TRBV7-9 and TRBJ2-5, with 10 bases lining up with TRBD2. This CDR3 spans 14 amino acids. Trimming cost V 6 bases and J 0 bases; bases outside gene matches: 1. CDR1 SEHNR and CDR2 FQNEAQ come from the germline V gene (reference sequence). CDR3 loop: CASRTSGYQETQYF. CDR3 in DNA: TGTGCCAGCAGGACTAGCGGGTACCAAGAGACCCAGTACTTC.

This clonotype was counted only a few times. The gene calls are TRBV29-1 and TRBJ1-1; D may be TRBD1 (5 bases). Germline CDR1 is SQVTM and CDR2 is ANQGSEA. The CDR3 is 13 residues long. V lost 7 bases and J lost 5, with 17 bases in between. CDR3: CSAIRDVGTEAFF. The CDR3 DNA sequence: TGCAGCGCCATCCGGGACGTGGGGACTGAAGCTTTCTTT.

CDR3 region: CASSFQFDRVVQETQYF. DNA of the CDR3: TGTGCCAGCAGCTTTCAATTCGACAGGGTGGTCCAAGAGACCCAGTACTTC. The gene calls are TRBV5-5 and TRBJ2-5; 7 nucleotides line up with TRBD1. CDR1 and CDR2 (germline): SGHKS, YYEKEE (reference sequence). The trim removed 2 bases at V and 1 base at J, leaving 11 bases unmatched. The CDR3 sequence is 17 residues long.

This clonotype showed up just a few times. The gene calls are TRBV6-5 and TRBJ1-2; D perhaps matches TRBD1 (5 bases). This CDR3 spans 13 amino acids. Germline assignment: CDR1 MNHEY and CDR2 SVGAGI. V lost 5 bases to trimming and J lost 7 bases, with 14 bases between them. DNA for the CDR3: TGTGCCAGCAGTCGTGGGGGGGACCGTGGCTACACCTTC. It encodes CASSRGGDRGYTF.

This clonotype has more than one count but fewer than ten. The chain uses TRBV27 and TRBJ1-4; D is unclear. From germline, CDR1 is MNHEY and CDR2 SMNVEV (reference sequence). The CDR3 totals 15 residues. Trimming removed 6 bases from V and 7 bases from J, with 18 bases in between. The CDR3 sequence is CASRESAPGGEKLFF. The CDR3 nucleotides are TGTGCCAGCAGAGAGTCAGCCCCAGGTGGTGAAAAACTGTTTTTT.

Notes on this clonotype: The junction and the germline gene differ at one end; a read error may be behind it. The chain has TRBV5-1 and TRBJ2-7; 9 bases align to TRBD1. Germline V gene lookup returns CDR1 SGHRS and CDR2 YFSETQ. This CDR3 is built from 15 residues. The CDR3 here is CASSLEGTGSYEQYF. For the CDR3, the DNA is TGCGCCAGCAGCTTGGAGGGGACAGGGTCCTACGAACAGTACTTC.

This clonotype appeared a few times. CDR3 in DNA: TGTGCCAGCAGCCGGACAGTAGAAAACATTCAGTACTTC. Amino acids: CASSRTVENIQYF. The chain employs TRBV3-1 and TRBJ2-4; D perhaps matches TRBD1 (6 bases). V was clipped by 4 bases and J by 5 bases, with 9 bases between them. The CDR3 covers 13 residues. Germline-derived CDR1 and CDR2 are LGHDT and YNNKEL (reference sequence).

This clonotype came up a few times. The rearrangement uses TRBV11-2 and TRBJ2-7; 7 bases match TRBD1. V was clipped by 3 bases and J by 1 base; unmatched bases: 12. The CDR3 totals 17 residues. Per germline, CDR1 SGHAT and CDR2 FQNNGV. The CDR3 loop is CASSFVRGTVLSYEQYF. CDR3 DNA sequence: TGTGCCAGCAGCTTCGTGAGGGGGACAGTACTTTCCTACGAGCAGTACTTC.

This sequence joins TRBV20-1 and TRBJ2-7, with 9 bases that match TRBD1. CDR1 and CDR2 (germline): DFQATT, SNEGSKA (reference sequence). Trimming at V came to 6 bases and at J to 1 base, leaving 19 bases not matched to a gene. The CDR3 is 18 residues long. The CDR3 protein is CSAPRMTGGQLESYEQYV. CDR3 nucleotides: TGCAGTGCACCACGAATGACAGGGGGGCAATTGGAATCCTACGAGCAGTACGTC.